Presented here are 14 T cell receptor beta chains from one specimen sequenced in a study of T-cell reconstitution after alpha-beta-depleted transplantation in children. Preparing the TCRbeta library involved the use of unique molecular identifiers. TCRdb re-called the PCR reads with MiXCR, one entry per CDR3 protein. Of a few hundred thousand distinct CDR3 sequences in the sample, 10% to 15% were seen once. Source: PBMCs, mostly from graft donor cells, taken 360 days after TCRalphabeta/CD19-depleted stem cell transplant. These receptors all come from a male patient between 10 and 17 years old who had a stem cell transplant for acute myeloid leukemia, so the T cells may come from the graft donor.

In this sample, this clonotype turned up once. Possible read error: a much larger clone is one base away. The chain recombines TRBV7-6 with TRBJ2-7; perhaps TRBD2 as D (7 bases). V was trimmed by 1 base and J by 5 bases, leaving 12 bases between them. Germline values: CDR1 SGHVS, CDR2 FNYEAQ. CDR3 length equals 14 residues. CDR3 residues: CASSLDGGLHEQYF. The CDR3 DNA sequence: TGTGCCAGCAGCTTAGACGGGGGGCTTCACGAGCAGTACTTC.

The table lists this clonotype with a few counts. The V gene is TRBV28, the J gene TRBJ2-7; D not certain. V was clipped by 6 bases and J by 3 bases, with 12 bases between them. From germline, CDR1 is MDHEN and CDR2 SYDVKM. This CDR3 spans 13 amino acids. The CDR3 sequence is CASSTTEVYEQYF. The CDR3 DNA sequence: TGTGCCAGCAGCACCACAGAGGTCTACGAGCAGTACTTC.

This clonotype was seen a handful of times. The chain employs TRBV4-1 and TRBJ1-3, with unresolved D. The CDR3 consists of 16 residues. Germline V lookup: CDR1 MGHRA, CDR2 YSYEKL. V dropped 0 bases and J dropped 1 base, with 10 bases sitting between them. The CDR3 loop is CASSQDRGFSGNTIYF. The CDR3 DNA is TGCGCCAGCAGCCAAGATCGCGGTTTTTCTGGAAACACCATATATTTT.

The chain uses TRBV2 and TRBJ2-1; 7 bases map to TRBD1. The trim removed 6 bases at V and 4 bases at J, leaving 9 bases unmatched. The CDR3 extends over 15 amino acids. CDR1 and CDR2 from the germline V gene are SNHLY and FYNNEI. The CDR3 region is CASRGRGLVYNEQFF. CDR3 bases: TGTGCCAGCAGGGGAAGGGGGCTCGTGTACAATGAGCAGTTCTTC.

This clonotype has more than one count but fewer than ten. V gene TRBV12-3 or TRBV12-4 combines with J gene TRBJ2-6; D might be TRBD1 (6 bases). V was clipped by 3 bases and J by 4 bases, with 19 bases between them. This CDR3 has 18 residues. The CDR3: CASSLSGVGVLGANVLTF. CDR3 DNA sequence: TGTGCCAGCAGTTTGTCAGGGGTTGGTGTCTTAGGGGCCAACGTCCTGACTTTC.

This sequence joins TRBV20-1 and TRBJ2-3; 9 bases map to TRBD2. The CDR3 runs to 13 residues. V lost 3 bases and J lost 3; bases outside the gene matches: 1. Germline values: CDR1 DFQATT, CDR2 SNEGSKA (reference sequence). CDR3 sequence: CSASLAGTDTQYF. CDR3 nucleotides: TGCAGTGCTAGCCTAGCGGGAACAGATACGCAGTATTTT.

This clonotype was observed at least ten times. V gene TRBV15 combines with J gene TRBJ2-7; 8 bases are a match to TRBD2. Germline CDR1 is LNHNV and CDR2 is YYDKDF (reference sequence). V was pared by 8 bases and J by 7 bases, with 7 bases of the junction left unmatched. This CDR3 spans 12 amino acids. The CDR3 DNA reads as TGTGCCACCCGAGCGGGAGTATCAGAGCAGTACTTC. Amino acids: CATRAGVSEQYF.

The chain employs TRBV20-1 and TRBJ2-1; a weak D match, TRBD2 (5 bases). The length of the CDR3 is 11 residues. The germline V and J ends were trimmed by 3 bases and 6 bases, with 6 bases remaining between them. Germline CDR1 is DFQATT and CDR2 is SNEGSKA (reference sequence). The CDR3 spells CSASEGNEQFF. CDR3 coding DNA: TGCAGTGCTAGTGAGGGCAATGAGCAGTTCTTC.

This clonotype was detected a few times. The rearrangement joins TRBV7-7 to TRBJ2-2, with 9 bases that match TRBD2. Germline V CDR1 and CDR2: SSHAT, FNYEAQ (reference sequence). CDR3 length: 18 residues. V lost 5 bases, J lost 0 bases, and 10 bases stayed unmatched. DNA of the CDR3: TGTGCCAGCAGCCTACTAAGCCTAGCGGGGTCGAACACCGGGGAGCTGTTTTTT. This translates into CASSLLSLAGSNTGELFF.

V and J are TRBV7-9 and TRBJ2-7; perhaps TRBD2 as D (5 bases). The V and J ends lost 3 bases and 4 bases respectively, with 16 bases between them. The germline V gene encodes CDR1 SEHNR and CDR2 FQNEAQ (reference sequence). CDR3 length: 15 residues. CDR3 amino acids: CASSLVDSRWYEQYF. CDR3 DNA: TGTGCCAGCAGCTTGGTGGACTCAAGGTGGTACGAGCAGTACTTC.

The chain recombines TRBV18 with TRBJ2-7; TRBD2 matches at 10 bases. The CDR3 sequence is 16 residues long. V was pared by 3 bases and J by 3 bases, with 8 bases of the junction left unmatched. The V gene's germline CDR1 is KGHSH and CDR2 LQKENI. CDR3 coding DNA: TGTGCCAGCTCACCTCTAGCGGGAGAGGGGCTCTACGAGCAGTACTTC. Protein sequence: CASSPLAGEGLYEQYF. Full variable domain (remainder filled in from reference TRBV18 and TRBJ2-7): NAGVMQNPRHLVRRRGQEARLRCSPMKGHSHVYWYRQLPEEGLKFMVYLQKENIIDESGMPKERFSAEFPKEGPSILRIQQVVRGDSAAYFCASSPLAGEGLYEQYFGPGTRLTVT.

This clonotype was detected many times. V and J are TRBV5-1 and TRBJ2-3, with 10 positions matching TRBD2. The germline gives CDR1 SGHRS, CDR2 YFSETQ. J gave up 3 bases and V 2 bases, and 9 bases lay outside the gene matches. The CDR3 has 17 amino acids. CDR3 sequence: CASSFILAGEGTDTQYF. For the CDR3, the DNA is TGCGCCAGCAGCTTCATTCTAGCGGGAGAAGGAACAGATACGCAGTATTTT. Together with reference TRBV5-1 and TRBJ2-3, the CDR3 gives the full variable domain: KAGVTQTPRYLIKTRGQQVTLSCSPISGHRSVSWYQQTPGQGLQFLFEYFSETQRNKGNFPGRFSGRQFSNSRSEMNVSTLELGDSALYLCASSFILAGEGTDTQYFGPGTRLTVL.

The gene calls are TRBV9 and TRBJ2-1; 9 positions match TRBD2. The CDR3 has 17 residues. J gave up 0 bases and V 4 bases, and 8 bases lay outside the gene matches. Germline lookup yields CDR1 SGDLS and CDR2 YYNGEE. The DNA for the CDR3 is TGTGCCAGCAGCCCTCGGGCGGGAGGGCTCTCCTACAATGAGCAGTTCTTC. Translated: CASSPRAGGLSYNEQFF.

Many counts were recorded for this clonotype. This chain joins TRBV20-1 and TRBJ2-3; D remains ambiguous. The CDR3 length is 13 residues. Trimming cost V 3 bases and J 2 bases, with 9 bases left between them. Germline-derived CDR1 and CDR2 are DFQATT and SNEGSKA (reference sequence). CDR3 bases: TGCAGTGCTAGTTGGTCTTCCACAGATACGCAGTATTTT. This gives the protein CSASWSSTDTQYF.